The 18 T cell receptor beta chains in this list originate from one sample, sequenced in a study of T-cell memory formation after mild COVID-19. TCRdb re-called the 5' RACE reads with MiXCR, one entry per CDR3 protein. The table lists 250,000 to 350,000 distinct CDR3 sequences, 15% to 20% of them singletons. Sequencing input: PBMCs or a T cell subset sorted from them (not recorded which). The receptors derive from a young man who had mild COVID-19 (a few samples of this study predate the infection). Cell type and time point are not known.

This clonotype was found a few times. The rearrangement joins TRBV5-6 to TRBJ1-2; 9 bases map to TRBD1. CDR1 SGHDT and CDR2 YYEEEE come from the germline V gene. CDR3 length equals 14 residues. V lost 4 bases and J lost 4; bases outside the gene matches: 5. CDR3 nucleotide sequence: TGTGCCAGCAGCCCGGGACAGGGCCTCTATGGCTACACCTTC. Translation gives CASSPGQGLYGYTF. Full variable domain (missing parts from reference TRBV5-6 and TRBJ1-2): DAGVTQSPTHLIKTRGQQVTLRCSPKSGHDTVSWYQQALGQGPQFIFQYYEEEERQRGNFPDRFSGHQFPNYSSELNVNALLLGDSALYLCASSPGQGLYGYTFGSGTRLTVV.

The chain links TRBV5-1 to TRBJ1-1; possible D gene TRBD1, 6 bases. The CDR3 length is 13 residues. Trimming removed 5 bases from V and 4 bases from J, with 12 bases in between. Germline CDR1 is SGHRS and CDR2 is YFSETQ. CDR3: CASSSLRGTEAFF. The CDR3 nucleotides are TGCGCCAGCAGTTCTCTCAGGGGCACTGAAGCTTTCTTT.

The genes are TRBV5-6 and TRBJ2-7, with 7 bases matching TRBD1. Germline trimming cut 4 bases from V and 4 bases from J; bases unmatched to any gene: 8. Germline CDR1 and CDR2: SGHDT and YYEEEE. This CDR3 contains 14 residues. CDR3 residues: CASSPTGVRYEQYF. Here the CDR3 DNA reads TGTGCCAGCAGCCCAACAGGGGTGAGGTACGAGCAGTACTTC.

In its sample, this clonotype was seen a few times. J is TRBJ1-2 and V is TRBV6-5, with unresolved D. The germline gives CDR1 MNHEY, CDR2 SVGAGI. The ends were cut back, 6 bases at V and 3 bases at J, with 11 bases in the middle. CDR3 length: 13 amino acids. The CDR3: CASRNSYYYGYTF. CDR3 in DNA: TGTGCCAGCAGGAACAGCTACTACTATGGCTACACCTTC.

The chain employs TRBV5-1 and TRBJ1-1; maybe TRBD1 (5 bases). Germline V CDR1 and CDR2: SGHRS, YFSETQ. Trimming removed 0 bases at V and 11 bases at J, with 17 bases between. This CDR3 contains 14 residues. The CDR3, as DNA: TGCGCCAGCAGCTTGGGGCCCGAGGCGGGGCCGGCTTTCTTT. Amino acids: CASSLGPEAGPAFF.

V is TRBV7-8 and J is TRBJ1-1; 8 nucleotides match TRBD1. Germline assignment: CDR1 SGHVS and CDR2 FQNEAQ. The trim removed 1 base at V and 4 bases at J, leaving 5 bases unmatched. There are 15 residues in the CDR3. The CDR3: CASSLVGTGITEAFF. CDR3 in DNA: TGTGCCAGCAGCTTAGTTGGGACAGGAATCACTGAAGCTTTCTTT.

V and J are TRBV24-1 and TRBJ1-2; 11 bases are shared with TRBD1. J lost 5 bases, V lost 4 bases, and 2 bases had no gene match. This CDR3 comprises 14 residues. Germline CDR1 and CDR2: KGHDR and SFDVKD. The CDR3 spells CATSDGQGAYGYTF. The CDR3, as DNA: TGTGCCACCAGTGACGGACAGGGGGCATATGGCTACACCTTC.

In this sample, this clonotype turned up a few times. This rearrangement joins TRBV7-9 to TRBJ2-5, with TRBD1 matching over 7 bases. V lost 5 bases, J lost 5 bases, and 11 bases stayed unmatched. Germline CDR1 and CDR2: SEHNR and FQNEAQ (reference sequence). The CDR3 spans 15 residues. The CDR3 DNA reads as TGTGCCAGCAGCCGCCCAGGGGGTAGGATGGAGACCCAGTACTTC. Its translation: CASSRPGGRMETQYF. The entire variable domain, with the rest obtained from reference TRBV7-9 and TRBJ2-5, is as follows: DTGVSQNPRHKITKRGQNVTFRCDPISEHNRLYWYRQTLGQGPEFLTYFQNEAQLEKSRLLSDRFSAERPKGSFSTLEIQRTEQGDSAMYLCASSRPGGRMETQYFGPGTRLLVL.

CDR3: CAISATHLGASNQPQHF. Written as DNA, the CDR3 is TGTGCCATCAGTGCCACCCACCTTGGGGCGAGCAATCAGCCCCAGCATTTT. This chain joins TRBV10-3 and TRBJ1-5, with TRBD1 as a possible D gene (5 bases). CDR3 length: 17 residues. Trimming took 4 bases from V and 1 from J, leaving 17 bases between them. The germline V gene encodes CDR1 ENHRY and CDR2 SYGVKD.

This clonotype was detected only a few times. The chain joins TRBV7-6 to TRBJ2-5; TRBD1 matches at 8 bases. J gave up 2 bases and V 6 bases, and 8 bases lay outside the gene matches. The CDR3 runs to 15 residues. Germline CDR1 reads SGHVS; CDR2 reads FNYEAQ. The CDR3 sequence is CASSTMDRVQETQYF. The DNA for the CDR3 is TGTGCCAGCAGTACCATGGACAGGGTACAAGAGACCCAGTACTTC.

This clonotype was detected many times. Here the CDR3 reads CASSGGLRTDTQYF. The CDR3 DNA is TGTGCCAGCAGTGGGGGGTTGAGAACAGATACGCAGTATTTT. The gene calls are TRBV3-1 and TRBJ2-3; D possibly corresponds to TRBD2 (6 bases). CDR1 is LGHDT and CDR2 is YNNKEL in the germline V gene (reference sequence). The CDR3 runs 14 residues. V lost 6 bases, J lost 3 bases, and 13 bases lay in between.

The V and J genes are TRBV12-3 or TRBV12-4 and TRBJ1-1, with 9 bases lining up with TRBD1. The trim removed 5 bases at V and 7 bases at J, leaving 8 bases unmatched. This CDR3 has 14 amino acids. The CDR3 nucleotides are TGTGCCAGCAGTAGAGACAGGGGGGGATTTGAAGCTTTCTTT. Translation gives CASSRDRGGFEAFF.

This clonotype was recorded a few times. This chain links TRBV24-1 with TRBJ1-1; 11 nucleotides match TRBD1. Germline trimming cut 9 bases from V and 7 bases from J; bases unmatched to any gene: 3. The germline V gene encodes CDR1 KGHDR and CDR2 SFDVKD. The CDR3 is made up of 12 amino acids. CDR3 residues: CATGQGAVEAFF. CDR3 coding DNA: TGTGCCACCGGACAGGGGGCTGTTGAAGCTTTCTTT.

The CDR3 spells CASSQEGHTQYF. The CDR3 bases are TGCGCCAGCAGCCAAGAAGGTCATACGCAGTATTTT. The genes are TRBV4-1 and TRBJ2-3, with D hard to call. CDR1 and CDR2 from the germline V gene are MGHRA and YSYEKL. The CDR3 extends over 12 amino acids. V lost 0 bases and J 7 bases, leaving 5 bases between the germline ends.

The rearrangement uses TRBV29-1 and TRBJ1-2; D is possibly TRBD1 (6 bases). The length of the CDR3 is 12 residues. Trimming took off 6 bases at V and 8 bases at J, with 16 bases between the two ends. The V gene's germline CDR1 is SQVTM and CDR2 ANQGSEA. The DNA for the CDR3 is TGCAGCGTCGGGGGGGGCCAGGAAGGCTACACCTTC. This gives the protein CSVGGGQEGYTF. The full variable domain, rest sourced from reference TRBV29-1 and TRBJ1-2, is SAVISQKPSRDICQRGTSLTIQCQVDSQVTMMFWYRQQPGQSLTLIATANQGSEATYESGFVIDKFPISRPNLTFSTLTVSNMSPEDSSIYLCSVGGGQEGYTFGSGTRLTVV.

The rearrangement uses TRBV7-9 and TRBJ2-1; possible D gene TRBD2, 7 bases. The V end was cut by 0 bases, the J end by 1 base, with 10 bases between. Germline lookup yields CDR1 SEHNR and CDR2 FQNEAQ (reference sequence). The CDR3 runs to 16 residues. The CDR3 spells CASSLAGGRSYNEQFF. Here the CDR3 DNA reads TGTGCCAGCAGCTTAGCGGGGGGGCGTTCCTACAATGAGCAGTTCTTC. Full variable domain (rest looked up from reference TRBV7-9 and TRBJ2-1): DTGVSQNPRHKITKRGQNVTFRCDPISEHNRLYWYRQTLGQGPEFLTYFQNEAQLEKSRLLSDRFSAERPKGSFSTLEIQRTEQGDSAMYLCASSLAGGRSYNEQFFGPGTRLTVL.

This clonotype is a singleton in its sample. The chain carries TRBV4-2 and TRBJ2-7; D gene ambiguous. Germline loops: CDR1 LGHNA, CDR2 YNFKEQ. The V gene lost 0 bases and the J gene lost 5 bases, with 11 bases spanning the gap. The CDR3 has 14 residues. CDR3 bases: TGTGCCAGCAGCCAAGATCGAGGTAGTGACGAGCAGTACTTC. The encoded protein is CASSQDRGSDEQYF.

The chain has TRBV6-6 and TRBJ1-4, with D tentatively TRBD1 (5 bases). CDR3 length equals 16 residues. Germline CDR1 MNHNY, CDR2 SVGAGI (reference sequence). Trimming stripped 0 bases from V and 7 bases from J, with 15 bases between. The CDR3 coding sequence is TGTGCCAGCAGTTACTCGCGAGGGGTCGCAGGTGAAAAACTGTTTTTT. Protein sequence: CASSYSRGVAGEKLFF.